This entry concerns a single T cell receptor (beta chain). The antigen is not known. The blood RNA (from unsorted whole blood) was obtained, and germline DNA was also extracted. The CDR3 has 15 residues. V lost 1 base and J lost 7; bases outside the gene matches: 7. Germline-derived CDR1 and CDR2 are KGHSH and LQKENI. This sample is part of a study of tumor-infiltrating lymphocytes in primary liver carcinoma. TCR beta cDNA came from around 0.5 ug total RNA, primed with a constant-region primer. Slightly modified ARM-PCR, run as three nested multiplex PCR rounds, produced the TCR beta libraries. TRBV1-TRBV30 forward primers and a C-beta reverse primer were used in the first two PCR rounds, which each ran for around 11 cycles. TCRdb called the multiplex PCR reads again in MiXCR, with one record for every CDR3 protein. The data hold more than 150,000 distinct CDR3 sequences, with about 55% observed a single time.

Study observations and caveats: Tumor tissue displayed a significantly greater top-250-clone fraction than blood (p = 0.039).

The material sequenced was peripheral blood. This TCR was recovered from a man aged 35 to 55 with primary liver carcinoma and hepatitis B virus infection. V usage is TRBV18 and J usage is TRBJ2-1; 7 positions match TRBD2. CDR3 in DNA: TGTGCCAGCTCACCACTGGGCGGGAGAACAAATGAGCAGTTCTTC. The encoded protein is CASSPLGGRTNEQFF.